The 14 T cell receptor beta chains in this list originate from one sample, sequenced in a study of cytotoxic CD8 clonotypes in ibrutinib-treated CLL. TCRdb's copy holds only in-frame clones and misses some; the assay was immunoSEQ multiplex PCR. The sample holds almost 85,000 clones, about 82% seen once. The specimen was PBMCs, collected before ibrutinib treatment. Receptors originate from a human donor with chronic lymphocytic leukemia.

The chain is built from TRBV19 and TRBJ2-7; 8 bases match TRBD2. V was clipped by 8 bases and J by 1 base; unmatched bases: 13. Per the germline V gene, CDR1 is LNHDA and CDR2 is SQIVND (reference sequence). The CDR3 extends over 16 amino acids. The CDR3 is CASQTGGARGSYEQYF. In DNA form, the CDR3 reads TGTGCCAGTCAAACCGGGGGGGCTAGAGGGTCCTACGAGCAGTACTTC.

This clone was counted only a few times. V usage is TRBV7-3 and J usage is TRBJ1-1; a possible D gene is TRBD1 (5 bases). Trimming removed 1 base from V and 12 bases from J, with 12 bases in between. Looked up from germline, CDR1 is SGHTA and CDR2 is FQGTGA. The CDR3 extends over 12 amino acids. The CDR3 nucleotides read TGTGCCAGCAGCTTAAAAGGGACGTTGTCTTTCTTT. This encodes CASSLKGTLSFF.

This chain joins TRBV28 and TRBJ2-2; D is ambiguous. With 3 bases removed from V and 4 bases from J, the gap between germline ends came to 12 bases. The CDR3 extends over 15 amino acids. Germline V lookup: CDR1 MDHEN, CDR2 SYDVKM. CDR3 sequence: CASSFLRPGTGELFF. In DNA, the CDR3 is TGTGCCAGCAGTTTTCTGAGGCCAGGCACCGGGGAGCTGTTTTTT.

The rearrangement joins TRBV11-2 to TRBJ2-5, with 8 bases identical to TRBD1. Germline V gives CDR1 SGHAT, CDR2 FQNNGV. Trimming took 3 bases from V and 7 from J; bases not matched to a gene: 4. This CDR3 is 13 amino acids long. CDR3 nucleotide sequence: TGTGCCAGCAGCTTGGGACAGGAAGGGACCCAGTACTTC. It translates to CASSLGQEGTQYF.

The chain carries TRBV19 and TRBJ2-1; possible D gene TRBD1, 5 bases. Trimming left V 1 base short and J 9 bases short, with 16 bases between. Germline CDR1 LNHDA, CDR2 SQIVND (reference sequence). The CDR3 has 15 residues. This CDR3 is CASSIGGGFALEQFF. The DNA for the CDR3 is TGTGCCAGTAGTATAGGGGGCGGCTTTGCGCTTGAGCAGTTCTTC.

The chain has TRBV21-1 and TRBJ1-2; no DNA check was done on the table's D call, TRBD1. TRBV21-1 is given as a pseudogene. The CDR3 runs to 18 residues. This chain's CDR3 is CASSKVLDRQGASYGYTF. The DNA for the CDR3 is TGTGCCAGCAGCAAAGTTTTAGATCGGCAGGGCGCTTCCTATGGCTACACCTTC.

The chain recombines TRBV15 with TRBJ1-4; D call uncertain. This CDR3 is 16 amino acids long. V lost 3 bases and J lost 2, with 13 bases in between. Germline V gives CDR1 LNHNV, CDR2 YYDKDF (reference sequence). CDR3 sequence reads: CATSSRRELTNEKLFF. CDR3 in DNA: TGTGCCACCAGCAGTAGAAGGGAACTTACTAATGAAAAACTGTTTTTT.

The chain employs TRBV5-1 and TRBJ2-7; 8 positions match TRBD2. This CDR3 has 15 residues. V dropped 4 bases and J dropped 2; count of bases not matched to a gene: 8. Germline V gene sequence: CDR1 SGHRS, CDR2 YFSETQ. The CDR3 nucleotides read TGCGCCAGCAGCATCCTAGCGGGCTCCACCTACGAGCAGTACTTC. Protein product: CASSILAGSTYEQYF.

J is TRBJ2-7 and V is TRBV9, with TRBD1 identical over 7 bases. Germline values: CDR1 SGDLS, CDR2 YYNGEE. CDR3 length: 16 residues. The V gene end was trimmed by 0 bases and the J gene end by 0 bases; junction bases not matched to a gene: 6. CDR3 protein: CASSVGPQGLSYEQYF. CDR3 in DNA: TGTGCCAGCAGCGTAGGGCCACAGGGGCTCTCCTACGAGCAGTACTTC.

The rearrangement links TRBV19 to TRBJ2-7, with 7 nucleotides matching TRBD1. Per germline, CDR1 LNHDA and CDR2 SQIVND (reference sequence). The CDR3 length is 13 residues. J was trimmed by 4 bases and V by 3 bases; bases with no gene match: 3. The CDR3 region is CASSMRQGYEQYF. The CDR3 DNA is TGTGCCAGTAGTATGAGACAGGGTTACGAGCAGTACTTC. Using reference TRBV19 and TRBJ2-7 for the parts outside the CDR3, the full variable domain is DGGITQSPKYLFRKEGQNVTLSCEQNLNHDAMYWYRQDPGQGLRLIYYSQIVNDFQKGDIAEGYSVSREKKESFPLTVTSAQKNPTAFYLCASSMRQGYEQYFGPGTRLTVT.

A single count supports this clone. The chain combines TRBV5-4 with TRBJ1-1; possibly TRBD1 for D (6 bases). V shed 7 bases and J shed 10 bases, with 20 bases lying between them. Germline V gene sequence: CDR1 SGHNT, CDR2 YYREEE (reference sequence). The CDR3 contains 13 residues. This CDR3 is CASLPDGGAVAFF. The CDR3 nucleotides read TGTGCCAGCCTCCCCGACGGGGGGGCTGTAGCTTTCTTT. Variable domain in full (rest from reference TRBV5-4 and TRBJ1-1): ETGVTQSPTHLIKTRGQQVTLRCSSQSGHNTVSWYQQALGQGPQFIFQYYREEENGRGNFPPRFSGLQFPNYSSELNVNALELDDSALYLCASLPDGGAVAFFGQGTRLTVV.

This chain joins TRBV6-6 and TRBJ1-2; D is unclear. CDR3 size: 14 residues. Germline V gene data show CDR1 as MNHNY and CDR2 as SVGAGI (reference sequence). Trimming pared 3 bases from V and 3 bases from J, leaving 11 bases between. This CDR3 reads CASSYIRSHYGYTF. The CDR3 nucleotides are TGTGCCAGCAGTTATATTCGGTCTCACTATGGCTACACCTTC.

Only a few counts were recorded for this clone. The V gene is TRBV2, the J gene TRBJ1-5; D might be TRBD1 (6 bases). Trimming removed 9 bases at V and 2 bases at J, with 11 bases between. From germline, CDR1 is SNHLY and CDR2 FYNNEI. The CDR3 spans 13 residues. CDR3 in amino acids: CASNREGNQPQHF. CDR3 bases: TGTGCCAGTAACAGGGAAGGCAATCAGCCCCAGCATTTT.

The V call is TRBV5-8, the J call TRBJ2-7, with D unresolved. Deletions cut 3 bases from V and 5 bases from J, with 12 bases between. The germline V gene has CDR1 SGHTS and CDR2 YDEGEE. The CDR3 sequence is 13 residues long. The CDR3 coding sequence is TGTGCCAGCAGCTATAGCATAATCGACGAGCAGTACTTC. Amino acid sequence: CASSYSIIDEQYF.